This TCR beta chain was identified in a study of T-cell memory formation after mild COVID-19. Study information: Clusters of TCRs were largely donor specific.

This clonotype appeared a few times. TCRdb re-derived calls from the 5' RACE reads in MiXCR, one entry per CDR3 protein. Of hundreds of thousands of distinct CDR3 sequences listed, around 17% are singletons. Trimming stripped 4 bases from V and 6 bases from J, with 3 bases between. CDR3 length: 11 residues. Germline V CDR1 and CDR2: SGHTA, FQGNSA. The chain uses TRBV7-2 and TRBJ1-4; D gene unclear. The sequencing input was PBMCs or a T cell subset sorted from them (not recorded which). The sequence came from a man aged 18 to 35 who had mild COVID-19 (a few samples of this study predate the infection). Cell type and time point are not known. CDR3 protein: CASSSYEKLFF. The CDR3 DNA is TGTGCCAGCAGCTCCTATGAAAAACTGTTTTTT.